The 24 T cell receptor beta chains below come from one sample, sequenced in a study of blood T cell repertoires in COVID-19. Sequencing used immunoSEQ multiplex PCR; TCRdb keeps in-frame clones, though not all of them. Here the sample spans 200,000 or so clones, 85% to 90% being singletons. The sample comprised peripheral blood. The receptors derive from a man in his fifties or sixties with acute or convalescent COVID-19.

The V gene is TRBV27, the J gene TRBJ1-2, with 8 positions matching TRBD1. Germline V lookup: CDR1 MNHEY, CDR2 SMNVEV (reference sequence). CDR3 size: 15 residues. V lost 0 bases and J lost 7; bases outside the gene matches: 7. The CDR3 bases are TGTGCCAGCAGTTTATCGGGACAGGCTTTAAGTGGCTACACCTTC. Its protein product is CASSLSGQALSGYTF.

The chain carries TRBV2 and TRBJ1-1; 9 bases agree with TRBD1. CDR1 SNHLY and CDR2 FYNNEI come from the germline V gene. CDR3 size: 15 residues. J gave up 4 bases and V 4 bases, and 7 bases lay outside the gene matches. CDR3 amino acids: CASSGISTGGTEAFF. The CDR3 nucleotides read TGTGCCAGCAGTGGGATTTCGACAGGGGGCACTGAAGCTTTCTTT.

This clone was detected once. V and J are TRBV2 and TRBJ2-3; D might be TRBD2 (6 bases). The V end was cut by 7 bases, the J end by 3 bases, with 17 bases between. The CDR3 extends over 15 amino acids. CDR1 is SNHLY, CDR2 FYNNEI, per germline. Written as DNA, the CDR3 is TGTGCCAGCACCCGGGCGGGGACCATTACAGATACGCAGTATTTT. As protein: CASTRAGTITDTQYF. Full variable domain (outside the CDR3, taken from reference TRBV2 and TRBJ2-3): EPEVTQTPSHQVTQMGQEVILRCVPISNHLYFYWYRQILGQKVEFLVSFYNNEISEKSEIFDDQFSVERPDGSNFTLKIRSTKLEDSAMYFCASTRAGTITDTQYFGPGTRLTVL.

The chain combines TRBV10-1 with TRBJ2-2; 9 nucleotides match TRBD1. Germline V gene lookup returns CDR1 WNHNN and CDR2 SYGVQD (reference sequence). The CDR3 totals 16 residues. Trimming cost V 4 bases and J 7 bases; bases outside gene matches: 10. The CDR3: CASSAPGQGTIGELFF. Here the CDR3 DNA reads TGCGCCAGCAGTGCCCCGGGACAGGGTACCATCGGGGAGCTGTTTTTT.

This chain connects TRBV30 to TRBJ1-1; unclear D gene. CDR1 is GTSNPN, CDR2 SVGIG, per germline (reference sequence). Trimming pared 3 bases from V and 3 bases from J, leaving 8 bases between. The CDR3 consists of 12 residues. The DNA of the CDR3 is TGTGCCTGGAGCCCCACATACACTGAAGCTTTCTTT. It translates to CAWSPTYTEAFF.

The chain links TRBV30 to TRBJ1-1; D is unresolved. The ends were cut back, 2 bases at V and 3 bases at J, with 10 bases in the middle. The CDR3 sequence is 13 residues long. CDR1 is GTSNPN, CDR2 SVGIG, per germline (reference sequence). The CDR3 DNA reads TGTGCCTGGAGTCCCCGAGGCGACACTGAAGCTTTCTTT. Translation: CAWSPRGDTEAFF.

The chain employs TRBV6-5 and TRBJ1-4; D possibly corresponds to TRBD1 (6 bases). V shed 6 bases and J shed 8 bases, with 16 bases lying between them. Germline V lookup: CDR1 MNHEY, CDR2 SVGAGI. This CDR3 is built from 14 residues. The CDR3 protein is CASSAGGLKEKLFF. As DNA, the CDR3 is TGTGCCAGCAGCGCCGGGGGGCTTAAAGAAAAACTGTTTTTT.

V usage is TRBV18 and J usage is TRBJ1-2; the D gene is possibly TRBD1 (5 bases). The length of the CDR3 is 15 residues. With 2 bases removed from V and 4 bases from J, the gap between germline ends came to 14 bases. The germline V gene has CDR1 KGHSH and CDR2 LQKENI. CDR3 amino acids: CASSPSDSLRYGYTF. The CDR3 DNA reads TGTGCCAGCTCACCAAGCGACAGCCTACGCTATGGCTACACCTTC. The entire variable domain, with the rest obtained from reference TRBV18 and TRBJ1-2, is as follows: NAGVMQNPRHLVRRRGQEARLRCSPMKGHSHVYWYRQLPEEGLKFMVYLQKENIIDESGMPKERFSAEFPKEGPSILRIQQVVRGDSAAYFCASSPSDSLRYGYTFGSGTRLTVV.

This clone has more than one count but fewer than ten. The chain employs TRBV5-1 and TRBJ2-1; TRBD1 matches 9 bases. Per germline, CDR1 SGHRS and CDR2 YFSETQ. The CDR3 is 13 residues long. V lost 5 bases and J lost 7; bases outside the gene matches: 4. CDR3 coding DNA: TGCGCCAGCAGACTGGGACAGGGTAATGAGCAGTTCTTC. This encodes CASRLGQGNEQFF. The variable domain in full, with the rest retrieved from reference TRBV5-1 and TRBJ2-1, is KAGVTQTPRYLIKTRGQQVTLSCSPISGHRSVSWYQQTPGQGLQFLFEYFSETQRNKGNFPGRFSGRQFSNSRSEMNVSTLELGDSALYLCASRLGQGNEQFFGPGTRLTVL.

Only a few counts were recorded for this clone. The rearrangement joins TRBV9 to TRBJ2-1; 10 positions agree with TRBD2. The CDR3 totals 17 residues. Germline CDR1 is SGDLS and CDR2 is YYNGEE. The V gene end was trimmed by 0 bases and the J gene end by 4 bases; junction bases not matched to a gene: 7. In nucleotides, the CDR3 is TGTGCCAGCAGCGTAGCCCCTAGCGGGGGACGATACAATGAGCAGTTCTTC. Amino acids: CASSVAPSGGRYNEQFF.

The CDR3 loop reads CASRTGRGVQPQHF. CDR3 in DNA: TGTGCCAGTAGGACAGGGCGGGGGGTTCAGCCCCAGCATTTT. The rearrangement links TRBV19 to TRBJ1-5, with 7 bases matching TRBD1. The CDR3 length is 14 residues. From germline, CDR1 is LNHDA and CDR2 SQIVND (reference sequence). The junction had 8 bases not matched to a gene; V was cut back by 6 bases and J by 6 bases.

Concerning this clone itself: At one of its ends the junction is not consistent with the germline gene, which may arise from a read error. The genes are TRBV19 and TRBJ1-2; the match to TRBD1 covers 9 bases. Germline V gene data show CDR1 as LNHDA and CDR2 as SQIVND (reference sequence). The CDR3 extends over 16 amino acids. CDR3 bases: TGTGCCAGCAGTAATCCGCCCGGACAGGGGCGCTATGGCTACACCTTC. Translated, it gives CASSNPPGQGRYGYTF.

V and J are TRBV18 and TRBJ1-1; maybe TRBD1 (5 bases). The CDR3 sequence is 14 residues long. The V and J ends lost 3 bases and 1 base respectively, with 9 bases between them. Germline assignment: CDR1 KGHSH and CDR2 LQKENI. In DNA form, the CDR3 reads TGTGCCAGCTCACCGCGCGGGGGGAACACTGAAGCTTTCTTT. Translation: CASSPRGGNTEAFF.

CDR3 bases: TGTGCCAGTAGTACCCGGACACGGAACTATGGCTACACCTTC. Its translation: CASSTRTRNYGYTF. V is TRBV19 and J is TRBJ1-2; TRBD1 might be the D (5 bases). Germline assignment: CDR1 LNHDA and CDR2 SQIVND (reference sequence). V was clipped by 4 bases and J by 2 bases, with 11 bases between them. The CDR3 is 14 amino acids.

The V call is TRBV5-4, the J call TRBJ1-1; a weak D match, TRBD1 (6 bases). The V gene lost 0 bases and the J gene lost 5 bases, with 17 bases spanning the gap. CDR3 length: 16 amino acids. Germline CDR1 SGHNT, CDR2 YYREEE (reference sequence). The CDR3 nucleotides are TGTGCCAGCAGCTTGGGGGGACATCGAGGCCCTACTGAAGCTTTCTTT. Translating gives CASSLGGHRGPTEAFF.

This clone has a single count. The rearrangement links TRBV11-2 to TRBJ2-7, with 7 nucleotides matching TRBD2. The CDR3 extends over 17 amino acids. Germline V gene lookup returns CDR1 SGHAT and CDR2 FQNNGV. The V segment lost 3 bases and the J segment 1 base; nucleotides outside the gene matches: 12. The CDR3 DNA sequence: TGTGCCAGCAGCTTGGGAGGGCTAGGAACCGTTTCCTACGAGCAGTACTTC. This gives the protein CASSLGGLGTVSYEQYF.

This clone was observed a single time. V gene TRBV6-2 or TRBV6-3 combines with J gene TRBJ1-1; D remains ambiguous. Germline-derived CDR1 and CDR2 are MNHEY and SVGEGT. With 2 bases removed from V and 0 bases from J, the gap between germline ends came to 7 bases. The CDR3 runs to 14 residues. The CDR3 reads CASSYLLMNTEAFF. CDR3 sequence (DNA): TGTGCCAGCAGTTACCTACTGATGAACACTGAAGCTTTCTTT.

For this clone: This sample also contains other DNA sequences that code for the same CDR3. The V gene is TRBV5-1, the J gene TRBJ1-3; D gene ambiguous. Germline V gene sequence: CDR1 SGHRS, CDR2 YFSETQ. Trimming cost V 4 bases and J 0 bases, with 8 bases left between them. The CDR3 has 14 residues. CDR3 protein: CASSLGSSGNTIYF. The CDR3 region has the DNA TGCGCCAGCAGCCTAGGGAGCTCTGGAAACACCATATATTTT.

This chain links TRBV18 with TRBJ2-3; D might be TRBD2 (6 bases). Trimming took 0 bases from V and 2 from J, leaving 9 bases between them. From germline, CDR1 is KGHSH and CDR2 LQKENI. The CDR3 spans 15 residues. The CDR3 DNA reads as TGTGCCAGCTCACCACCGGGGACTTTCACAGATACGCAGTATTTT. Its protein product is CASSPPGTFTDTQYF.

The rearrangement joins TRBV6-5 to TRBJ1-2; possibly TRBD1 for D (6 bases). V shed 0 bases and J shed 3 bases, with 11 bases lying between them. The CDR3 spans 15 residues. Germline assignment: CDR1 MNHEY and CDR2 SVGAGI. CDR3 in amino acids: CASSYSTQGYYGYTF. CDR3 sequence (DNA): TGTGCCAGCAGTTACTCGACACAGGGTTACTATGGCTACACCTTC.

This clone has a handful of counts. The chain couples TRBV7-9 to TRBJ2-1, with TRBD1 matching over 7 bases. J gave up 9 bases and V 5 bases, and 7 bases lay outside the gene matches. The CDR3 loop spans 13 amino acids. The germline V gene encodes CDR1 SEHNR and CDR2 FQNEAQ (reference sequence). CDR3 in amino acids: CASSLTGAGEQFF. For the CDR3, the DNA is TGTGCCAGCAGCCTTACAGGGGCTGGTGAGCAGTTCTTC.

This clone was counted once. The chain has TRBV5-8 and TRBJ1-5, with TRBD1 matching over 7 bases. CDR1 is SGHTS and CDR2 is YDEGEE in the germline V gene. The CDR3 contains 16 residues. V lost 4 bases to trimming and J lost 2 bases; unmatched junction nucleotides: 9. The CDR3 loop reads CASSADRVGGNQPQHF. The CDR3 DNA reads as TGTGCCAGCAGCGCCGACAGGGTGGGTGGCAATCAGCCCCAGCATTTT. Full variable domain (missing parts from reference TRBV5-8 and TRBJ1-5): EAGVTQSPTHLIKTRGQQATLRCSPISGHTSVYWYQQALGLGLQFLLWYDEGEERNRGNFPPRFSGRQFPNYSSELNVNALELEDSALYLCASSADRVGGNQPQHFGDGTRLSIL.

The chain links TRBV6-1 to TRBJ1-5; D ambiguous. There are 15 residues in the CDR3. Germline CDR1 is MNHNS and CDR2 is SASEGT. The V gene lost 1 base and the J gene lost 7 bases, with 14 bases spanning the gap. The CDR3 here is CASSEGHLPEQPQHF. DNA of the CDR3: TGTGCCAGCAGTGAAGGACACCTTCCCGAACAGCCCCAGCATTTT.

V gene TRBV5-4 combines with J gene TRBJ2-7; tentatively, D is TRBD1 (5 bases). The germline CDR1 and CDR2 sequences are SGHNT and YYREEE (reference sequence). With 3 bases removed from V and 7 bases from J, the gap between germline ends came to 20 bases. The CDR3 loop spans 15 amino acids. CDR3 in DNA: TGTGCCAGCAGCTCGATGACAGTACAACCCGGGGAGCAGTACTTC. Its translation is CASSSMTVQPGEQYF.